This T cell receptor beta chain was sequenced for a study of T cells in Graves' hyperthyroidism and ophthalmopathy. From germline, CDR1 is SGHTS and CDR2 YDEGEE. This CDR3 is built from 15 residues. V was clipped by 0 bases and J by 5 bases, with 9 bases between them. The source material, RNA transcripts, was used to amplify TCR beta CDR3 regions. The HTBI primer set served for first-round RT-PCR of the TCR CDR3. TCRdb re-called the multiplex PCR reads through MiXCR, storing one row per CDR3 protein. The sample has roughly 500,000 distinct CDR3 sequences; 46% are singletons. This clonotype was recorded many times.

This clonotype was obtained from an adult woman with Graves' disease, either hyperthyroidism or ophthalmopathy (not recorded which). Sequenced: peripheral blood or thyroid tissue (not recorded which). The chain employs TRBV5-8 and TRBJ1-6; a possible D gene is TRBD1 (6 bases). CDR3 coding DNA: TGTGCCAGCAGCTTGGCGGCAGGGGATAATTCACCCCTCCACTTT. Translation gives CASSLAAGDNSPLHF.